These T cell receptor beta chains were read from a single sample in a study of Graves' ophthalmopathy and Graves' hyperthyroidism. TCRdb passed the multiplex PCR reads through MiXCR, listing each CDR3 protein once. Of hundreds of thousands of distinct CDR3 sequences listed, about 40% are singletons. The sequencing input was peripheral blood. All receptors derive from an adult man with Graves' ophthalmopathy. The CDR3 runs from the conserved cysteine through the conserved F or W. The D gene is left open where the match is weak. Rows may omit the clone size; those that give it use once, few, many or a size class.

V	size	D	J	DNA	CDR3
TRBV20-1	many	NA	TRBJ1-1	TGCAGTGCCAGGGGCCCCAAGGTGAACACTGAAGCTTTCTTT	CSARGPKVNTEAFF
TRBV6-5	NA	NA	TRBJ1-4	TGTGCCAGCAGTTACTTAGGGGGGCAGGGTGAAAAACTGTTTTTT	CASSYLGGQGEKLFF
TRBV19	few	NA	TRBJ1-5	TGTGCCAGTAGTATTTTAAGGAGGGAAGGACAGCCCCAGCATTTT	CASSILRREGQPQHF
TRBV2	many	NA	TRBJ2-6	TGTGCCAGCAGTGCCTCCCTTGGCCCTGGGGCCAACGTCCTGACTTTC	CASSASLGPGANVLTF
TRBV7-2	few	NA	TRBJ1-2	TGTGCCAGCAGCCGTGGGGGGGGGGCTAACTATGGCTACACCTTC	CASSRGGGANYGYTF
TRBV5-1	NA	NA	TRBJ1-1	TGTGCCAGCAGCCAAGAAGTCACAGGGAGGAACACTGAAGCTTTCTTT	CASSQEVTGRNTEAFF
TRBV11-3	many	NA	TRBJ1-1	TGTGCCAGCAGCAAGGGAGACACTGAAGCTTTCTTT	CASSKGDTEAFF
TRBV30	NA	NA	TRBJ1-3	TGTGCCTGGCAGACAGCCAGCTCTGGAAACACCATATATTTT	CAWQTASSGNTIYF
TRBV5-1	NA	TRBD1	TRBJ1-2	TGTGCCAGCAGTCGTGGGGACAGACATAACTATGGCTACACCTTC	CASSRGDRHNYGYTF
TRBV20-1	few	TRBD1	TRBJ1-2	TGCAGTGCGTGGACAGGGGGGCCCCATGGCTACACCTTC	CSAWTGGPHGYTF
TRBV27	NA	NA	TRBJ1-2	TGTGCCAGCAGTTGGGACCGGTTTCGCTACACCTTC	CASSWDRFRYTF
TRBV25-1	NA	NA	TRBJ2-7	TGTGCCAGCAGCCCCCAGATGACCGGCTACGAGCAGTACTTC	CASSPQMTGYEQYF
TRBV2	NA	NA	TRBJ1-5	TGTGCCAGCAGTGCTAGGGCCCCAGGGGCTCAGCCCCAGCATTTT	CASSARAPGAQPQHF
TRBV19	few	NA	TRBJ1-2	TGTGCCAGTAGTAAGGGTGGTAAAAACTATGGCTACACCTTC	CASSKGGKNYGYTF
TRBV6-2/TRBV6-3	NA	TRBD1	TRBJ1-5	TGTGCCAGCAGCCGACTACAGGGGTTCGATCAGCCCCAGCATTTT	CASSRLQGFDQPQHF
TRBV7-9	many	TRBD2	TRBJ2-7	TGTGCCAGCAGCCCCCGACTAGCGGAGGGAAGCTACGAGCAGTACTTC	CASSPRLAEGSYEQYF
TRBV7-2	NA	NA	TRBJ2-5	TGTGCCATCAGCGCCGGAACTTTCCAAGAGACCCAGTACTTC	CAISAGTFQETQYF